Here is one T cell receptor (beta chain) with its context. This PCR relied on a set of 60 Vbeta primers and 13 Jbeta primers. Libraries were prepared by immunoSEQ multiplex PCR; TCRdb keeps only in-frame clonotypes and omits some of them. The sample consists of approximately 110,000 clones, roughly 85% of them appearing once. This entry belongs to a study of cytomegalovirus exposure and HLA in healthy donors. CDR1 is SGHDN, CDR2 FVKESK, per germline. Trimming cost V 4 bases and J 6 bases; bases outside gene matches: 6. CDR3 length equals 13 residues. Sequencing was done on a sample of PBMCs. This clonotype was sampled from a woman between 35 and 50 years old in good health and CMV-seronegative. V gene TRBV14 combines with J gene TRBJ2-7, with 7 bases that match TRBD1. CDR3 loop: CASSPGTDSEQYF. Here the CDR3 DNA reads TGTGCCAGCAGCCCAGGGACAGACTCCGAGCAGTACTTC.